What follows are 20 T cell receptor beta chains derived from one specimen sequenced in a study of response to subunit inactivated influenza vaccine. TCRdb recomputed calls from the RT-PCR reads with MiXCR, one row per CDR3 protein. The repertoire holds 400,000 to 650,000 distinct CDR3 sequences, with roughly 7.6% as singletons. Here the sequenced sample was PBMCs from blood, taken around 2 years after vaccination. Receptor source: a man between 45 and 75 years old who received an inactivated influenza vaccine.

This clonotype was seen at least ten times. Germline and junction disagree at one end, which may indicate a read error. The chain has TRBV13 and TRBJ2-3, with 8 bases identical to TRBD2. Germline V gene lookup returns CDR1 PRHDT and CDR2 FYEKMQ (reference sequence). The CDR3 spans 15 residues. CDR3: CASSLAAGATGTQYF. The CDR3 region has the DNA TGTGCCAGCAGCTTAGCAGCGGGGGCGACAGGTACGCAGTATTTT.

This clonotype was counted many times. CDR3 in DNA: TGTGCCAGCAGAACCGGGACTAGCGAGAAACCTTACGAGCAGTACTTC. It codes for CASRTGTSEKPYEQYF. V usage is TRBV28 and J usage is TRBJ2-7; 10 bases are shared with TRBD2. CDR1 and CDR2 from the germline V gene are MDHEN and SYDVKM. Trimming cost V 6 bases and J 4 bases; bases outside gene matches: 12. This CDR3 has 16 residues.

This clonotype was seen a handful of times. V and J are TRBV14 and TRBJ2-7, with D perhaps given as TRBD1 or TRBD2 (5 bases each). Germline CDR1 reads SGHDN; CDR2 reads FVKESK. This CDR3 has 16 amino acids. Trimming removed 0 bases from V and 2 bases from J, with 14 bases in between. This CDR3 is CASSQDRGLGPYEQYF. The CDR3 DNA follows: TGTGCCAGCAGCCAAGATCGAGGATTGGGACCCTACGAGCAGTACTTC.

This rearrangement joins TRBV10-3 to TRBJ1-1, with D possibly being TRBD1 (5 bases). Germline lookup yields CDR1 ENHRY and CDR2 SYGVKD. V lost 0 bases and J 7 bases, leaving 12 bases between the germline ends. The CDR3 is 14 amino acids. The CDR3 DNA reads as TGTGCCATCAGTGAGTCGATTGCAGGGTATGAAGCTTTCTTT. The encoded protein is CAISESIAGYEAFF.

This chain links TRBV5-1 with TRBJ1-6, with 7 bases aligning to TRBD1. The ends lost 0 bases at V and 5 bases at J; junction bases unmatched: 11. Germline CDR1 is SGHRS and CDR2 is YFSETQ. This CDR3 spans 18 amino acids. CDR3 coding DNA: TGCGCCAGCAGCTTGGGCGCTCGGCGCAGGGGGAATAATTCACCCCTCCACTTT. Its protein is CASSLGARRRGNNSPLHF.

This chain links TRBV12-3 or TRBV12-4 with TRBJ2-5; 11 bases line up with TRBD2. The CDR3 covers 13 residues. J lost 5 bases, V lost 9 bases, and 5 bases had no gene match. CDR3 nucleotide sequence: TGTGCCAGTAGCGGGGGGGCGGCTGAGACCCAGTACTTC. Its translation is CASSGGAAETQYF.

The chain couples TRBV3-1 to TRBJ2-2; 8 bases align to TRBD2. The CDR3 has 16 amino acids. Germline-derived CDR1 and CDR2 are LGHDT and YNNKEL (reference sequence). V lost 9 bases and J lost 5; bases outside the gene matches: 14. The CDR3 loop is CASFSTPGRGTGELFF. Here the CDR3 DNA reads TGTGCCAGTTTCTCGACACCCGGGAGGGGTACCGGGGAGCTGTTTTTT.

The chain links TRBV20-1 to TRBJ2-1, with 7 bases matching TRBD2. This CDR3 region has 20 residues. Germline V gene data show CDR1 as DFQATT and CDR2 as SNEGSKA (reference sequence). Germline trimming cut 0 bases from V and 0 bases from J; bases unmatched to any gene: 17. CDR3 region: CSARDRSRGGGRSSYNEQFF. CDR3 bases: TGCAGTGCTAGAGATCGATCACGGGGCGGGGGAAGGAGCTCCTACAATGAGCAGTTCTTC.

This chain joins TRBV7-9 and TRBJ1-1; D is perhaps TRBD1 (5 bases). V lost 5 bases and J 1 base, leaving 17 bases between the germline ends. The CDR3 totals 16 residues. Germline V gene data show CDR1 as SEHNR and CDR2 as FQNEAQ (reference sequence). CDR3 residues: CASSPWVVRANTEAFF. For the CDR3, the DNA is TGTGCCAGCAGCCCCTGGGTTGTCAGGGCGAACACTGAAGCTTTCTTT.

The rearrangement links TRBV20-1 to TRBJ2-4, with 9 bases aligning to TRBD1. Trimming removed 5 bases from V and 1 base from J; junction bases left unmatched: 6. Germline V gene sequence: CDR1 DFQATT, CDR2 SNEGSKA (reference sequence). This CDR3 comprises 15 residues. The CDR3 coding sequence is TGCAGTGCTCGGGACAGGGATGCGGCCAAAAACATTCAGTACTTC. This encodes CSARDRDAAKNIQYF.

This clonotype was recorded at least ten times. The gene calls are TRBV25-1 and TRBJ2-1; 12 bases are a match to TRBD2. The germline V gene has CDR1 MGHDK and CDR2 SYGVNS. V was pared by 6 bases and J by 6 bases, with 0 bases of the junction left unmatched. CDR3 size: 13 residues. CDR3 amino acids: CASRLAGGNEQFF. CDR3 nucleotide sequence: TGTGCCAGCAGACTAGCGGGGGGCAATGAGCAGTTCTTC. Full variable domain (remainder filled in from reference TRBV25-1 and TRBJ2-1): EADIYQTPRYLVIGTGKKITLECSQTMGHDKMYWYQQDPGMELHLIHYSYGVNSTEKGDLSSESTVSRIRTEHFPLTLESARPSHTSQYLCASRLAGGNEQFFGPGTRLTVL.

V gene TRBV29-1 combines with J gene TRBJ2-2; D gene ambiguous. The CDR3 covers 10 residues. Trimming removed 6 bases at V and 7 bases at J, with 6 bases between. The germline V gene encodes CDR1 SQVTM and CDR2 ANQGSEA. The CDR3 nucleotides are TGCAGCGTGGCGGACGGGGAGCTGTTTTTT. It codes for CSVADGELFF.

The J gene is TRBJ1-1, the V gene TRBV7-9; tentatively, D is TRBD1 (6 bases). The V gene lost 6 bases and the J gene lost 5 bases, with 13 bases spanning the gap. The CDR3 sequence is 13 residues long. Germline assignment: CDR1 SEHNR and CDR2 FQNEAQ (reference sequence). CDR3 sequence: CASREQGGTEAFF. The CDR3 DNA sequence: TGTGCCAGCAGAGAACAGGGTGGGACTGAAGCTTTCTTT.

This clonotype was counted at least ten times. V is TRBV10-3 and J is TRBJ2-5, with 7 bases identical to TRBD1. This CDR3 region has 12 residues. J gave up 9 bases and V 10 bases, and 11 bases lay outside the gene matches. Germline V gene sequence: CDR1 ENHRY, CDR2 SYGVKD. The CDR3 sequence is CATAGTEEAQYF. The CDR3 DNA reads TGTGCCACCGCCGGGACAGAGGAGGCCCAGTACTTC.

This clonotype appeared many times. As DNA, the CDR3 is TGTGCCAGCAGTGAAACCGGGACTAGCGGGGACAATGAGCAGTTCTTC. Translation gives CASSETGTSGDNEQFF. The rearrangement uses TRBV25-1 and TRBJ2-1; 13 bases align to TRBD2. V lost 2 bases and J lost 5; bases outside the gene matches: 3. Germline V gene data show CDR1 as MGHDK and CDR2 as SYGVNS. The CDR3 consists of 16 residues.

This chain uses TRBV5-3 with TRBJ2-1; TRBD2 agrees at 7 bases. Being an ORF, TRBV5-3 has a function that is uncertain. The length of the CDR3 is 17 residues. Trimming at V came to 2 bases and at J to 4 bases, leaving 12 bases not matched to a gene. CDR3 coding DNA: TGTGCCAGAAGCTTTTTTGGCCGGGAGGCGGGATACAATGAGCAGTTCTTC. This translates into CARSFFGREAGYNEQFF.

A few counts support this clonotype. The chain employs TRBV5-1 and TRBJ2-5, with TRBD2 identical over 12 bases. The germline CDR1 and CDR2 sequences are SGHRS and YFSETQ. The CDR3 spans 16 residues. V lost 0 bases to trimming and J lost 4 bases; unmatched junction nucleotides: 4. CDR3 amino acids: CASSLATSGGLETQYF. CDR3 DNA sequence: TGCGCCAGCAGCTTGGCGACTAGCGGGGGTTTAGAGACCCAGTACTTC.

The V call is TRBV2, the J call TRBJ2-7; 7 bases agree with TRBD2. With 1 base clipped from V and 3 bases from J, the junction kept 0 bases outside the gene matches. Germline V CDR1 and CDR2: SNHLY, FYNNEI. CDR3 length: 13 residues. The CDR3 DNA is TGTGCCAGCAGTGAAGTAGCGGGCTACGAGCAGTACTTC. Encoded protein: CASSEVAGYEQYF.

This sequence joins TRBV5-1 and TRBJ2-3; 8 bases are shared with TRBD2. Germline CDR1 is SGHRS and CDR2 is YFSETQ. The ends lost 4 bases at V and 2 bases at J; junction bases unmatched: 15. The CDR3 sequence is 18 residues long. CDR3 coding DNA: TGCGCCAGCAGCCCGGTGGGATGGACTAGCCCCTCCACAGATACGCAGTATTTT. It encodes CASSPVGWTSPSTDTQYF.

This clonotype was seen ten or more times. The gene calls are TRBV12-3 or TRBV12-4 and TRBJ2-6; D is ambiguous. V lost 4 bases to trimming and J lost 18 bases, with 16 bases between them. The length of the CDR3 is 12 residues. CDR3 sequence (DNA): TGTGCCAGCAGTTGGTCAGGTGGAGCCCGGACTTTC. Its protein product is CASSWSGGARTF.